This T cell receptor (beta chain) was sequenced in a study of blood T cell repertoires in COVID-19. Study overall: Samples came from the United States, Italy and Spain, spanning acute and convalescent COVID-19. PBMCs, B-cell-depleted T cells, or T cells were the source of the cDNA or gDNA that made up the material.

V lost 0 bases, J lost 0 bases, and 8 bases stayed unmatched. CDR1 and CDR2 (germline): LNHNV, YYDKDF (reference sequence). The CDR3 runs 18 residues. In the original workflow: It was from reference gene primer amplification that nucleated cell counts were estimated. Using immunoSEQ multiplex PCR, the repertoire was profiled, and TCRdb retains in-frame clones only, with some absent. V and J calls and clone size follow that table, whereas D and trimming were derived from the DNA. The data contain some 300,000 clones, more than 75% of them singletons. The sequencing sample was made of peripheral blood. The V and J genes are TRBV15 and TRBJ2-1, with TRBD1 identical over 7 bases. This clonotype was sampled from a man between 65 and 85 years old with acute or convalescent COVID-19. The CDR3 protein is CATSRDLAWDSSYNEQFF. CDR3 DNA: TGTGCCACCAGCAGAGATCTGGCTTGGGACAGCTCCTACAATGAGCAGTTCTTC.